These 19 T cell receptor beta chains originate from one sample sequenced in a study of cytomegalovirus exposure and HLA in healthy donors. The PCR contained 60 Vbeta and 13 Jbeta primers. Assay used: immunoSEQ multiplex PCR; TCRdb lists only in-frame clones, some missing. The sample includes 80,000 to 95,000 clones, over 75% of them seen just once. The source material was PBMCs. The receptors shown here come from a female donor in good health and CMV-seronegative.

The chain carries TRBV7-9 and TRBJ2-7; TRBD1 matches 12 bases. The CDR3 totals 15 residues. The ends lost 2 bases at V and 5 bases at J; junction bases unmatched: 4. The germline CDR1 and CDR2 sequences are SEHNR and FQNEAQ (reference sequence). The CDR3 sequence: CASSLRGQGAHEQYF. In DNA form, the CDR3 reads TGTGCCAGCAGCTTAAGGGGACAGGGGGCCCACGAGCAGTACTTC.

The chain couples TRBV2 to TRBJ1-1; no reliable D call. CDR3 size: 14 residues. The germline V gene encodes CDR1 SNHLY and CDR2 FYNNEI. V was trimmed by 7 bases and J by 0 bases, leaving 12 bases between them. The CDR3 DNA reads as TGTGCCAGCACTCCGGCCGGGATGAACACTGAAGCTTTCTTT. This translates into CASTPAGMNTEAFF.

The J gene is TRBJ1-2, the V gene TRBV28; 8 bases match TRBD1. In germline, CDR1 is MDHEN, CDR2 SYDVKM. This CDR3 has 16 amino acids. J gave up 4 bases and V 6 bases, and 13 bases lay outside the gene matches. The CDR3 nucleotides read TGTGCCAGCAGCCCGACAGGGGCGCCGGGGGGCTATGGCTACACCTTC. Translation gives CASSPTGAPGGYGYTF.

This sequence joins TRBV15 and TRBJ1-1; no clear D. The V end lost 0 bases, the J end lost 1 base, and 6 bases lay between the germline ends. Germline-derived CDR1 and CDR2 are LNHNV and YYDKDF (reference sequence). CDR3 length equals 14 residues. CDR3 protein: CATSRDRGNTEAFF. The CDR3 DNA sequence: TGTGCCACCAGCAGAGACCGAGGGAACACTGAAGCTTTCTTT.

The J gene is TRBJ2-5, the V gene TRBV27; D not resolved. V lost 4 bases and J lost 5, with 17 bases in between. The CDR3 is 15 residues long. Germline values: CDR1 MNHEY, CDR2 SMNVEV (reference sequence). The CDR3 DNA follows: TGTGCCAGCAGTTCACTAAGCACAACCGGGGAGACCCAGTACTTC. Its protein product is CASSSLSTTGETQYF.

This clone was seen a single time. The chain carries TRBV28 and TRBJ1-4, with 8 positions matching TRBD1. The junction had 4 bases not matched to a gene; V was cut back by 4 bases and J by 3 bases. From germline, CDR1 is MDHEN and CDR2 SYDVKM. The CDR3 contains 15 residues. DNA for the CDR3: TGTGCCAGCAGTTCGACAGGGGTGGCTAATGAAAAACTGTTTTTT. Residues: CASSSTGVANEKLFF.

This chain uses TRBV7-6 with TRBJ2-3; 9 bases are shared with TRBD2. Unmatched junction bases numbered 4, after V lost 5 bases and J lost 7 bases. The CDR3 extends over 13 amino acids. Germline CDR1 and CDR2: SGHVS and FNYEAQ. Here the CDR3 DNA reads TGTGCCAGCAGCGCTGGACTAGCGAATACGCAGTATTTT. Its translation is CASSAGLANTQYF.

This chain uses TRBV27 with TRBJ1-4; D is possibly TRBD1 (5 bases). Germline V CDR1 and CDR2: MNHEY, SMNVEV (reference sequence). This CDR3 comprises 14 residues. V was trimmed by 3 bases and J by 3 bases, leaving 8 bases between them. CDR3 region: CASSFAGSNEKLFF. CDR3 bases: TGTGCCAGCAGTTTCGCAGGGTCTAATGAAAAACTGTTTTTT.

This clone was observed once. V usage is TRBV7-2 and J usage is TRBJ2-3, with 11 nucleotides matching TRBD1. The ends lost 4 bases at V and 0 bases at J; junction bases unmatched: 3. Germline CDR1 and CDR2: SGHTA and FQGNSA. The CDR3 runs to 16 residues. Written as DNA, the CDR3 is TGTGCCAGCAGCTCCGGGACAGGGGGGAGCACAGATACGCAGTATTTT. Protein product: CASSSGTGGSTDTQYF.

V gene TRBV5-1 combines with J gene TRBJ1-5; D gene uncertain. The CDR3 has 14 residues. Germline assignment: CDR1 SGHRS and CDR2 YFSETQ. V was trimmed by 3 bases and J by 12 bases, leaving 19 bases between them. This CDR3 is CASSSGEEGNLQHF. The CDR3 bases are TGCGCCAGCAGCTCTGGGGAGGAGGGCAATCTCCAGCATTTT.

This chain links TRBV5-1 with TRBJ1-3; D unresolved. V lost 0 bases and J lost 0, with 4 bases in between. The CDR3 has 14 amino acids. The germline V gene has CDR1 SGHRS and CDR2 YFSETQ. The CDR3, as DNA: TGCGCCAGCAGCTTGGACAGCTCTGGAAACACCATATATTTT. Its protein is CASSLDSSGNTIYF.

The chain has TRBV19 and TRBJ1-1, with TRBD1 matching over 7 bases. Losses at the gene ends were 4 bases for V and 1 base for J; bases not matched to a gene: 3. The CDR3 loop spans 14 amino acids. The germline gives CDR1 LNHDA, CDR2 SQIVND (reference sequence). The CDR3 DNA sequence: TGTGCCAGTAGTACTAGACAGGGGAACACTGAAGCTTTCTTT. This gives the protein CASSTRQGNTEAFF.

This clone occurred a few times. One junction end does not reproduce the germline sequence, and a read error may be involved. This chain uses TRBV7-7 with TRBJ2-2; D call uncertain. The CDR3 spans 12 residues. Germline V CDR1 and CDR2: SSHAT, FNYEAQ (reference sequence). In DNA form, the CDR3 reads TGTGCTAGCAGCCCAGTTGTGGGGGAGCTGTTTTTT. This translates into CASSPVVGELFF.

V usage is TRBV28 and J usage is TRBJ1-5; no clear D gene. In germline, CDR1 is MDHEN, CDR2 SYDVKM. This CDR3 spans 14 amino acids. The V end was cut by 4 bases, the J end by 2 bases, with 9 bases between. CDR3 loop: CASSSSGGNQPQHF. The CDR3 DNA sequence: TGTGCCAGCAGTTCCTCCGGGGGCAATCAGCCCCAGCATTTT. Drawing the rest from reference TRBV28 and TRBJ1-5, the complete variable domain is DVKVTQSSRYLVKRTGEKVFLECVQDMDHENMFWYRQDPGLGLRLIYFSYDVKMKEKGDIPEGYSVSREKKERFSLILESASTNQTSMYLCASSSSGGNQPQHFGDGTRLSIL.

J is TRBJ2-2 and V is TRBV6-5; 8 nucleotides align to TRBD2. Per germline, CDR1 MNHEY and CDR2 SVGAGI. This CDR3 has 15 residues. Losses at the gene ends were 6 bases for V and 6 bases for J; bases not matched to a gene: 9. The CDR3 region has the DNA TGTGCCAGCAGGGCCGGGACTAGATCAGCCGGGGAGCTGTTTTTT. This codes for CASRAGTRSAGELFF.

The CDR3 reads CASSSTGTGITGELFF. The CDR3, as DNA: TGCGCCAGCAGCTCAACCGGGACAGGGATCACCGGGGAGCTGTTTTTT. The V and J genes are TRBV5-1 and TRBJ2-2, with 9 bases fitting TRBD1. The CDR3 has 16 amino acids. Looked up from germline, CDR1 is SGHRS and CDR2 is YFSETQ. The trim removed 3 bases at V and 4 bases at J, leaving 7 bases unmatched.

The CDR3: CASSLYGRGRDNEKLFF. In DNA form, the CDR3 reads TGTGCCAGCAGCTTGTACGGCAGGGGGCGAGATAATGAAAAACTGTTTTTT. The chain links TRBV5-4 to TRBJ1-4; 8 nucleotides match TRBD1. The CDR3 is 17 amino acids. The V segment lost 1 base and the J segment 4 bases; nucleotides outside the gene matches: 9. The germline V gene has CDR1 SGHNT and CDR2 YYREEE (reference sequence).

The chain has TRBV6-5 and TRBJ1-3, with 7 bases that match TRBD1. This CDR3 contains 15 residues. Losses at the gene ends were 6 bases for V and 2 bases for J; bases not matched to a gene: 7. Germline CDR1 and CDR2: MNHEY and SVGAGI. CDR3 in amino acids: CASRTRGGTGNTIYF. Here the CDR3 DNA reads TGTGCCAGCAGAACTAGAGGGGGCACTGGAAACACCATATATTTT.

The chain combines TRBV6-5 with TRBJ1-2; D possibly corresponds to TRBD1 (6 bases). Germline-derived CDR1 and CDR2 are MNHEY and SVGAGI. The CDR3 covers 14 residues. Between the trimmed V and J ends, which lost 5 bases and 8 bases, there was a span of 18 bases. CDR3: CASSQLQGRGGYTF. The CDR3 DNA reads TGTGCCAGCAGTCAATTACAGGGTAGAGGCGGCTACACCTTC.